Listed here is a single TCR beta chain. This entry belongs to a study of T cell changes during pregnancy in multiple sclerosis. The CDR3 has 13 residues. CDR1 and CDR2 (germline): SNHLY, FYNNEI. The V gene lost 3 bases and the J gene lost 8 bases, with 12 bases spanning the gap. Produced via immunoSEQ multiplex PCR; TCRdb's table is partial and in-frame only. Seen here are tens of thousands of clones, about 93% observed once, and the top ten hold less than 3%. The receptor's source is a female donor in good health, enrolled as a control in a pregnancy study. V usage is TRBV2 and J usage is TRBJ2-3, with a weak D call TRBD2 (7 bases). Specimen: peripheral blood, collected in the third trimester of pregnancy. CDR3 sequence (DNA): TGTGCCAGCAGTGACTTTAGGGGGGGTACGCAGTATTTT. Its protein is CASSDFRGGTQYF.